There are a few counts of the clone carrying this T cell receptor beta chain. Assay used: immunoSEQ multiplex PCR; TCRdb lists only in-frame clones, some missing. Here the sample spans around 87,000 clones, roughly 90% being singletons. This sample stems from a study of blood T cell repertoires in COVID-19. Sequencing was carried out using peripheral blood. The sequence came from a human donor with active COVID-19. The donor label of this sample is uncertain.

The CDR3 nucleotides read TGTGCCAGTACGCAGGGGGTGAGCAATCAGCCCCAGCATTTT. Translated: CASTQGVSNQPQHF. This chain links TRBV19 with TRBJ1-5; the match to TRBD1 covers 7 bases. Germline CDR1 reads LNHDA; CDR2 reads SQIVND (reference sequence). The CDR3 consists of 14 residues. Trimming removed 7 bases from V and 1 base from J; junction bases left unmatched: 4. Filled out from reference TRBV19 and TRBJ1-5, the complete variable domain reads DGGITQSPKYLFRKEGQNVTLSCEQNLNHDAMYWYRQDPGQGLRLIYYSQIVNDFQKGDIAEGYSVSREKKESFPLTVTSAQKNPTAFYLCASTQGVSNQPQHFGDGTRLSIL.